Shown below are 30 T cell receptor beta chains from a single sample sequenced in a study of shared clonotypes between healthy human individuals. Sequencing was performed with immunoSEQ multiplex PCR; in TCRdb, only in-frame clones are kept and a portion is missing. The sample holds around 2,000,000 clones, about 95% seen once. The sequencing input was naive CD4+ T cells sorted from blood. As for subset: CD45RA+ positively selected. These receptors were taken from a man aged 18 to 35 in good health.

This rearrangement joins TRBV19 to TRBJ1-3; 9 bases agree with TRBD1. Unmatched junction bases numbered 6, after V lost 4 bases and J lost 2 bases. The CDR3 sequence is 16 residues long. Germline CDR1 and CDR2: LNHDA and SQIVND (reference sequence). The CDR3 DNA sequence: TGTGCCAGTAGTACAGCGGGGGACAGGGCTGGAAACACCATATATTTT. It codes for CASSTAGDRAGNTIYF.

A note on this clone: One end of the junction fails to match germline, which may point to a read error. V gene TRBV7-7 combines with J gene TRBJ2-3; possibly TRBD1 for D (5 bases). The length of the CDR3 is 13 residues. Germline V CDR1 and CDR2: SSHAT, FNYEAQ (reference sequence). This chain's CDR3 is CASRALGTDTQYF. CDR3 in DNA: TGTGCTAGCAGGGCCCTGGGCACAGATACGCAGTATTTT.

This chain links TRBV11-2 with TRBJ2-5, with 7 bases lining up with TRBD1. V trimming: 3 bases; J trimming: 5 bases; junction bases outside the gene matches: 6. Germline values: CDR1 SGHAT, CDR2 FQNNGV. The CDR3 loop spans 14 amino acids. The CDR3 DNA is TGTGCCAGCAGCTTCGACAGGGTAGGGGAGACCCAGTACTTC. Translating gives CASSFDRVGETQYF.

This chain links TRBV2 with TRBJ2-7, with 8 bases aligning to TRBD1. Trimming took 7 bases from V and 6 from J; bases not matched to a gene: 11. Germline assignment: CDR1 SNHLY and CDR2 FYNNEI. This CDR3 spans 14 amino acids. The CDR3 sequence is CASTGQVHSSEQYF. DNA of the CDR3: TGTGCCAGCACGGGACAGGTCCACTCTTCCGAGCAGTACTTC.

The chain couples TRBV7-2 to TRBJ2-3; D possibly corresponds to TRBD2 (6 bases). Germline V gene lookup returns CDR1 SGHTA and CDR2 FQGNSA. This CDR3 contains 10 residues. Here the CDR3 reads CVAGTDTQYF. Here the CDR3 DNA reads TGTGTCGCGGGGACAGATACGCAGTATTTT.

This chain uses TRBV5-4 with TRBJ2-2; D is possibly TRBD1 (5 bases). Germline CDR1 SGHNT, CDR2 YYREEE (reference sequence). The CDR3 runs to 12 residues. V was pared by 6 bases and J by 7 bases, with 10 bases between. The CDR3 region is CASTMDIGELFF. For the CDR3, the DNA is TGTGCCAGCACCATGGACATCGGGGAGCTGTTTTTT.

With respect to this clone: Other DNA sequences of this sample code for an identical CDR3. The V call is TRBV29-1, the J call TRBJ1-1, with D uncertain. Trimming cost V 6 bases and J 1 base, with 6 bases left between them. The CDR3 has 11 amino acids. Germline V gene lookup returns CDR1 SQVTM and CDR2 ANQGSEA. CDR3 protein: CSVDQNTEAFF. The DNA of the CDR3 is TGCAGCGTCGACCAGAACACTGAAGCTTTCTTT.

The genes are TRBV29-1 and TRBJ2-7, with D unresolved. This CDR3 spans 14 amino acids. Germline V gene sequence: CDR1 SQVTM, CDR2 ANQGSEA. The V and J ends lost 0 bases and 0 bases respectively, with 9 bases between them. The CDR3 protein is CSVEDNKVSYEQYF. CDR3 DNA: TGCAGCGTTGAAGATAATAAGGTCTCCTACGAGCAGTACTTC.

This clone has just one count. The chain has TRBV18 and TRBJ1-1; 8 bases agree with TRBD1. V shed 3 bases and J 3 bases; nucleotides not matched to a gene: 9. The CDR3 runs 16 residues. Germline CDR1 is KGHSH and CDR2 is LQKENI. The CDR3 nucleotides read TGTGCCAGCTCACCGGGCAGGGGGCGGGTGGACACTGAAGCTTTCTTT. This encodes CASSPGRGRVDTEAFF.

This clone was seen only once. The V call is TRBV4-3, the J call TRBJ1-4, with 8 bases identical to TRBD1. Germline lookup yields CDR1 LGHNA and CDR2 YSLEER. V lost 4 bases and J lost 7; bases outside the gene matches: 8. CDR3 length: 15 residues. DNA of the CDR3: TGCGCCAGCAGCCGAGGGACAGGTGGGGGTGAAAAACTGTTTTTT. Translating it yields CASSRGTGGGEKLFF.

The chain employs TRBV7-2 and TRBJ2-7; 12 nucleotides agree with TRBD1. The germline V gene encodes CDR1 SGHTA and CDR2 FQGNSA. Unmatched junction bases numbered 6, after V lost 3 bases and J lost 6 bases. The CDR3 is 15 residues long. CDR3 sequence (DNA): TGTGCCAGCAGCTTCTCCGGGACAGGGGGCGGCGAGCAGTACTTC. Protein product: CASSFSGTGGGEQYF. The entire variable domain, with the rest obtained from reference TRBV7-2 and TRBJ2-7, is as follows: GAGVSQSPSNKVTEKGKDVELRCDPISGHTALYWYRQSLGQGLEFLIYFQGNSAPDKSGLPSDRFSAERTGGSVSTLTIQRTQQEDSAVYLCASSFSGTGGGEQYFGPGTRLTVT.

The rearrangement joins TRBV9 to TRBJ1-1; 10 bases are shared with TRBD1. The CDR3 is 15 amino acids. Trimming removed 2 bases from V and 2 bases from J; junction bases left unmatched: 3. Germline values: CDR1 SGDLS, CDR2 YYNGEE. Here the CDR3 DNA reads TGTGCCAGCAGCGTGGGGACAGGGGTTAACACTGAAGCTTTCTTT. It yields the protein CASSVGTGVNTEAFF.

The CDR3: CASSVGLTGELFF. CDR3 in DNA: TGTGCCAGCAGCGTAGGACTTACCGGGGAGCTGTTTTTT. V is TRBV9 and J is TRBJ2-2; no reliable D call. V gave up 0 bases and J gave up 5 bases, with 5 bases separating them. Per the germline V gene, CDR1 is SGDLS and CDR2 is YYNGEE. CDR3 size: 13 residues.

The chain recombines TRBV25-1 with TRBJ2-1; 9 nucleotides match TRBD2. The junction had 3 bases not matched to a gene; V was cut back by 3 bases and J by 0 bases. Germline V gene lookup returns CDR1 MGHDK and CDR2 SYGVNS. The CDR3 totals 16 residues. CDR3 nucleotide sequence: TGTGCCAGCAGTGAGGCGGGAGGGAGCTCCTACAATGAGCAGTTCTTC. It is translated as CASSEAGGSSYNEQFF. Supplemented by reference TRBV25-1 and TRBJ2-1, the full variable domain reads EADIYQTPRYLVIGTGKKITLECSQTMGHDKMYWYQQDPGMELHLIHYSYGVNSTEKGDLSSESTVSRIRTEHFPLTLESARPSHTSQYLCASSEAGGSSYNEQFFGPGTRLTVL.

This clone was recorded only once. V usage is TRBV19 and J usage is TRBJ2-2; D is unclear. The V end lost 10 bases, the J end lost 1 base, and 13 bases lay between the germline ends. The CDR3 totals 14 residues. Germline V lookup: CDR1 LNHDA, CDR2 SQIVND (reference sequence). CDR3 sequence: CATREAGNTGELFF. The DNA of the CDR3 is TGTGCCACCCGAGAGGCAGGGAACACCGGGGAGCTGTTTTTT.

This clone was recorded once. V gene TRBV19 combines with J gene TRBJ1-3, with TRBD1 as a possible D gene (5 bases). V was shortened by 5 bases and J by 5 bases, with 13 bases between the two germline ends. CDR3 length: 14 residues. Germline V lookup: CDR1 LNHDA, CDR2 SQIVND (reference sequence). CDR3 nucleotides: TGTGCCAGTAGTGACGCAGGGAGAAGAAACACCATATATTTT. Its protein is CASSDAGRRNTIYF.

This chain connects TRBV7-2 to TRBJ2-1, with TRBD2 matching 10 bases. CDR1 SGHTA and CDR2 FQGNSA come from the germline V gene. The CDR3 runs to 15 residues. The ends lost 5 bases at V and 6 bases at J; junction bases unmatched: 7. CDR3 in amino acids: CASSHGGTSVNEQFF. The CDR3 region has the DNA TGTGCCAGCAGCCACGGAGGGACTAGCGTCAATGAGCAGTTCTTC. The entire variable domain, with the rest obtained from reference TRBV7-2 and TRBJ2-1, is as follows: GAGVSQSPSNKVTEKGKDVELRCDPISGHTALYWYRQSLGQGLEFLIYFQGNSAPDKSGLPSDRFSAERTGGSVSTLTIQRTQQEDSAVYLCASSHGGTSVNEQFFGPGTRLTVL.

With respect to this clone: Other nucleotide sequences in the sample specify the same CDR3. V usage is TRBV10-1 and J usage is TRBJ1-1; D is ambiguous. This CDR3 spans 13 amino acids. V lost 4 bases, J lost 1 base, and 7 bases lay in between. Germline V gives CDR1 WNHNN, CDR2 SYGVQD (reference sequence). CDR3 coding DNA: TGCGCCAGCAGTGGCCAAGCGAACACTGAAGCTTTCTTT. Amino acid sequence: CASSGQANTEAFF.

A few counts support this clone. The CDR3 loop is CASSPGQEYYGYTF. The DNA of the CDR3 is TGTGCCAGCAGCCCCGGACAGGAATACTATGGCTACACCTTC. The chain joins TRBV9 to TRBJ1-2; 7 nucleotides line up with TRBD1. This CDR3 is built from 14 residues. Trimming took 4 bases from V and 3 from J; bases not matched to a gene: 6. Germline CDR1 is SGDLS and CDR2 is YYNGEE.

The rearrangement joins TRBV28 to TRBJ2-7; 9 bases match TRBD1. The CDR3 has 16 amino acids. With 4 bases clipped from V and 3 bases from J, the junction kept 10 bases outside the gene matches. The V gene's germline CDR1 is MDHEN and CDR2 SYDVKM. CDR3 sequence reads: CASSSTTGTGIYEQYF. In DNA form, the CDR3 reads TGTGCCAGCAGTTCAACTACCGGGACAGGGATCTACGAGCAGTACTTC.

This rearrangement joins TRBV11-2 to TRBJ2-1; D remains unclear. With 5 bases removed from V and 1 base from J, the gap between germline ends came to 12 bases. CDR3 length: 15 residues. The germline V gene encodes CDR1 SGHAT and CDR2 FQNNGV. Here the CDR3 DNA reads TGTGCCAGCAGCCCGCAATTGCGGTCCTACAATGAGCAGTTCTTC. This codes for CASSPQLRSYNEQFF.

The gene calls are TRBV23-1 and TRBJ1-5; weak D call: TRBD1 (6 bases). Being an ORF, TRBV23-1 has a function that is uncertain. The CDR3 is 18 residues long. V dropped 2 bases and J dropped 0 bases, with 17 bases sitting between them. CDR3 sequence: CASSQTDQGIYSNQPQHF. CDR3 DNA sequence: TGCGCCAGCAGTCAAACGGATCAGGGGATCTATAGCAATCAGCCCCAGCATTTT.

This clone was seen once. The rearrangement links TRBV7-9 to TRBJ2-2; 14 bases map to TRBD2. V lost 5 bases, J lost 8 bases, and 7 bases stayed unmatched. This CDR3 comprises 16 residues. Per germline, CDR1 SEHNR and CDR2 FQNEAQ (reference sequence). The CDR3 DNA sequence: TGTGCCAGCAGCCGCCCGGGACTAGCGGGAGCGGGGGAGCTGTTTTTT. This codes for CASSRPGLAGAGELFF.

The chain carries TRBV9 and TRBJ2-3; perhaps TRBD1 as D (6 bases). This CDR3 spans 16 amino acids. Germline V gene sequence: CDR1 SGDLS, CDR2 YYNGEE. V was shortened by 4 bases and J by 2 bases, with 17 bases between the two germline ends. CDR3 protein: CASSPTGSRYTDTQYF. As DNA, the CDR3 is TGTGCCAGCAGCCCTACAGGGAGTCGGTACACAGATACGCAGTATTTT.

The chain is built from TRBV9 and TRBJ2-2; 9 bases align to TRBD1. The V gene end was trimmed by 4 bases and the J gene end by 3 bases; junction bases not matched to a gene: 4. In germline, CDR1 is SGDLS, CDR2 YYNGEE. The CDR3 has 15 residues. CDR3 nucleotide sequence: TGTGCCAGCAGCCCCCGGGACAGGGACACCGGGGAGCTGTTTTTT. Encoded protein: CASSPRDRDTGELFF.

The V call is TRBV5-1, the J call TRBJ2-1, with TRBD2 matching over 10 bases. Germline CDR1 SGHRS, CDR2 YFSETQ. Unmatched junction bases numbered 5, after V lost 4 bases and J lost 4 bases. This CDR3 has 15 amino acids. The CDR3 region is CASSPIAGGYNEQFF. In DNA, the CDR3 is TGCGCCAGCAGCCCGATAGCGGGGGGTTACAATGAGCAGTTCTTC. The entire variable domain, with the rest obtained from reference TRBV5-1 and TRBJ2-1, is as follows: KAGVTQTPRYLIKTRGQQVTLSCSPISGHRSVSWYQQTPGQGLQFLFEYFSETQRNKGNFPGRFSGRQFSNSRSEMNVSTLELGDSALYLCASSPIAGGYNEQFFGPGTRLTVL.

This chain connects TRBV10-3 to TRBJ2-1; D unresolved. Germline assignment: CDR1 ENHRY and CDR2 SYGVKD. CDR3 size: 14 residues. Trimming removed 8 bases at V and 6 bases at J, with 17 bases between. CDR3 sequence reads: CAIGDGPALNEQFF. The CDR3 DNA is TGTGCCATCGGGGATGGACCGGCACTCAATGAGCAGTTCTTC.

The chain is built from TRBV10-2 and TRBJ2-2; D remains unclear. Looked up from germline, CDR1 is WSHSY and CDR2 is SAAADI. The CDR3 length is 13 residues. The V and J ends lost 3 bases and 7 bases respectively, with 9 bases between them. In DNA form, the CDR3 reads TGCGCCAGCAGTGAATGGCGGATCGGGGAGCTGTTTTTT. It translates to CASSEWRIGELFF.

The chain has TRBV6-5 and TRBJ1-2, with D unresolved. The germline V and J ends were trimmed by 1 base and 7 bases, with 10 bases remaining between them. Germline V CDR1 and CDR2: MNHEY, SVGAGI. This CDR3 has 13 amino acids. In DNA form, the CDR3 reads TGTGCCAGCAGTTACTTTAGGGAACGTGGCTACACCTTC. Its protein is CASSYFRERGYTF.

The rearrangement links TRBV19 to TRBJ1-2; D is undetermined. This CDR3 contains 14 residues. Trimming pared 5 bases from V and 4 bases from J, leaving 14 bases between. The germline CDR1 and CDR2 sequences are LNHDA and SQIVND (reference sequence). This CDR3 reads CASSPRLWGYGYTF. CDR3 nucleotides: TGTGCCAGTAGTCCCCGACTTTGGGGCTATGGCTACACCTTC.